The next 22 T cell receptor beta chains were all read from a single sample in a study of blood T cell repertoires in COVID-19 (dated by TCRdb to between 2020 and 2021). The library was obtained by the immunoSEQ multiplex PCR assay. TCRdb provides this immuneACCESS table in a form limited to in-frame rearrangements. Some clones are lacking; in checked studies, under half of them reflect an unresolved V gene, and why the rest are absent is not known. The sample includes around 90,000 clones, with around four fifths observed a single time. 10% to 15% of the sample rests with the top ten. Input material: peripheral blood. Receptor source: a woman in her 70s with active or convalescent COVID-19.

This clone was recorded a few times. V and J are TRBV6-5 and TRBJ2-7; a weak D match, TRBD1 (5 bases). Trimming cost V 4 bases and J 2 bases, with 15 bases left between them. Germline loops: CDR1 MNHEY, CDR2 SVGAGI. CDR3 length: 15 amino acids. CDR3 amino acids: CASSSGRDEPYEQYF. The DNA of the CDR3 is TGTGCCAGCAGTTCTGGCAGGGATGAACCCTACGAGCAGTACTTC.

The chain recombines TRBV20-1 with TRBJ1-1; D unresolved. This CDR3 comprises 13 residues. Germline CDR1 DFQATT, CDR2 SNEGSKA (reference sequence). V lost 3 bases and J lost 1, with 9 bases in between. CDR3 amino acids: CSASPSQNTEAFF. CDR3 sequence (DNA): TGCAGTGCTAGTCCAAGCCAGAACACTGAAGCTTTCTTT.

V gene TRBV2 combines with J gene TRBJ1-2; TRBD1 aligns across 9 bases. Germline V CDR1 and CDR2: SNHLY, FYNNEI. The CDR3 spans 13 residues. V dropped 4 bases and J dropped 7; count of bases not matched to a gene: 4. This CDR3 is CASSGRDRVGYTF. Here the CDR3 DNA reads TGTGCCAGCAGTGGCCGGGACAGGGTTGGCTACACCTTC.

The V gene is TRBV7-2, the J gene TRBJ1-2; unclear D gene. The V gene lost 5 bases and the J gene lost 8 bases, with 21 bases spanning the gap. The CDR3 contains 15 residues. Germline V lookup: CDR1 SGHTA, CDR2 FQGNSA. The DNA for the CDR3 is TGTGCCAGCAGCGGGAGGATAGGCGGATTCAAGGGCTACACCTTC. Its translation: CASSGRIGGFKGYTF.

The chain combines TRBV9 with TRBJ1-1, with D perhaps TRBD1 (5 bases). This CDR3 region has 13 residues. The germline gives CDR1 SGDLS, CDR2 YYNGEE. Trimming cost V 7 bases and J 5 bases, with 15 bases left between them. The CDR3 bases are TGTGCCAGCGGGATGGGGGGAAGAACTGAAGCTTTCTTT. This encodes CASGMGGRTEAFF.

The CDR3 DNA reads as TGTGCCACCAGTGACTACGGACAGGGAAAGAACGAGCAGTACTTC. Residues: CATSDYGQGKNEQYF. This chain uses TRBV24-1 with TRBJ2-7; 8 bases line up with TRBD1. CDR1 is KGHDR and CDR2 is SFDVKD in the germline V gene. CDR3 length: 15 amino acids. V lost 4 bases to trimming and J lost 5 bases; unmatched junction nucleotides: 9.

The chain employs TRBV14 and TRBJ1-1; no clear D. The ends were cut back, 4 bases at V and 1 base at J, with 13 bases in the middle. Germline V gene data show CDR1 as SGHDN and CDR2 as FVKESK. This CDR3 is built from 15 residues. The DNA for the CDR3 is TGTGCCAGCAGCCCGGGAAGCTCTAAGAACACTGAAGCTTTCTTT. It codes for CASSPGSSKNTEAFF.

The chain employs TRBV10-2 and TRBJ2-5; 9 nucleotides align to TRBD1. The CDR3 consists of 16 residues. The germline gives CDR1 WSHSY, CDR2 SAAADI. The J segment lost 0 bases and the V segment lost 3 bases, leaving 5 bases of the junction unmatched. The CDR3 region has the DNA TGCGCCAGCAGTGATTGGGACAGGGAGTACCAAGAGACCCAGTACTTC. Protein sequence: CASSDWDREYQETQYF.

J is TRBJ1-2 and V is TRBV5-1, with 8 bases aligning to TRBD1. The V segment lost 0 bases and the J segment 0 bases; nucleotides outside the gene matches: 1. The CDR3 runs to 15 residues. Germline V CDR1 and CDR2: SGHRS, YFSETQ. The CDR3 loop is CASSLGQGPNYGYTF. DNA for the CDR3: TGCGCCAGCAGCTTGGGACAGGGGCCTAACTATGGCTACACCTTC.

The chain couples TRBV2 to TRBJ1-4, with 7 bases lining up with TRBD1. The J segment lost 4 bases and the V segment lost 6 bases, leaving 8 bases of the junction unmatched. This CDR3 spans 15 amino acids. Germline-derived CDR1 and CDR2 are SNHLY and FYNNEI. The CDR3 protein is CASSRTGQLNEKLFF. Written as DNA, the CDR3 is TGTGCCAGCAGCCGGACGGGACAGCTTAATGAAAAACTGTTTTTT.

This chain joins TRBV10-3 and TRBJ2-3, with D perhaps TRBD2 (6 bases). There are 15 residues in the CDR3. The V end was cut by 6 bases, the J end by 2 bases, with 15 bases between. The germline V gene has CDR1 ENHRY and CDR2 SYGVKD. The CDR3 nucleotides read TGTGCCATCAGAGCGGCCAGGGAGGCCACAGATACGCAGTATTTT. Translated: CAIRAAREATDTQYF.

The chain links TRBV28 to TRBJ1-5, with TRBD1 matching over 8 bases. The CDR3 covers 15 residues. With 7 bases clipped from V and 3 bases from J, the junction kept 8 bases outside the gene matches. Looked up from germline, CDR1 is MDHEN and CDR2 is SYDVKM. The CDR3 bases are TGTGCCAGCACCTCGAAGACAGGGGACAATCAGCCCCAGCATTTT. It specifies CASTSKTGDNQPQHF. Supplemented by reference TRBV28 and TRBJ1-5, the full variable domain reads DVKVTQSSRYLVKRTGEKVFLECVQDMDHENMFWYRQDPGLGLRLIYFSYDVKMKEKGDIPEGYSVSREKKERFSLILESASTNQTSMYLCASTSKTGDNQPQHFGDGTRLSIL.

This rearrangement joins TRBV24-1 to TRBJ1-2; maybe TRBD1 (6 bases). CDR1 is KGHDR and CDR2 is SFDVKD in the germline V gene. This CDR3 comprises 12 residues. Between the trimmed V and J ends, which lost 5 bases and 4 bases, there was a span of 7 bases. CDR3 protein: CATSGGGYGYTF. DNA of the CDR3: TGTGCCACCAGTGGAGGGGGCTATGGCTACACCTTC.

V usage is TRBV29-1 and J usage is TRBJ2-5; TRBD1 is a possible D gene (6 bases). The CDR3 covers 12 residues. Germline CDR1 is SQVTM and CDR2 is ANQGSEA. With 6 bases removed from V and 4 bases from J, the gap between germline ends came to 12 bases. The CDR3 spells CSVGAGGETQYF. DNA for the CDR3: TGCAGCGTGGGGGCAGGTGGAGAGACCCAGTACTTC.

This clone was seen once. The CDR3 DNA is TGTGCCAGCAGTGCCGTTAACATTCAGTACTTC. This gives the protein CASSAVNIQYF. The J gene is TRBJ2-4, the V gene TRBV2; D ambiguous. The CDR3 contains 11 residues. V lost 4 bases and J lost 7, with 5 bases in between. CDR1 and CDR2 from the germline V gene are SNHLY and FYNNEI.

The chain employs TRBV5-4 and TRBJ1-2; perhaps TRBD1 as D (5 bases). Germline loops: CDR1 SGHNT, CDR2 YYREEE (reference sequence). This CDR3 region has 14 residues. The germline V and J ends were trimmed by 7 bases and 0 bases, with 13 bases remaining between them. The CDR3 loop reads CASRQRGSNYGYTF. CDR3 in DNA: TGTGCCAGCCGACAGCGGGGATCTAACTATGGCTACACCTTC.

The chain links TRBV11-3 to TRBJ1-3, with 7 positions matching TRBD1. With 2 bases clipped from V and 0 bases from J, the junction kept 10 bases outside the gene matches. The V gene's germline CDR1 is SGHNT and CDR2 YENEEA. This CDR3 contains 18 residues. The CDR3 protein is CASSLRGAGGSSGNTIYF. Written as DNA, the CDR3 is TGTGCCAGCAGCTTACGTGGTGCAGGGGGGAGCTCTGGAAACACCATATATTTT. Full variable domain (rest looked up from reference TRBV11-3 and TRBJ1-3): EAGVVQSPRYKIIEKKQPVAFWCNPISGHNTLYWYLQNLGQGPELLIRYENEEAVDDSQLPKDRFSAERLKGVDSTLKIQPAELGDSAVYLCASSLRGAGGSSGNTIYFGEGSWLTVV.

This clone showed up just once. The J gene is TRBJ2-6, the V gene TRBV2, with D uncertain. Germline V gene data show CDR1 as SNHLY and CDR2 as FYNNEI. The CDR3 covers 14 residues. V lost 5 bases and J 1 base, leaving 6 bases between the germline ends. The CDR3 spells CASSKQSGANVLTF. In nucleotides, the CDR3 is TGTGCCAGCAGTAAGCAATCTGGGGCCAACGTCCTGACTTTC.

The chain is built from TRBV1 and TRBJ2-3; TRBD2 is taken as the D call from the table, unchecked against the DNA. TRBV1 is given as a pseudogene. The CDR3 has 15 amino acids. In DNA, the CDR3 is TGCACCAGCAGCACCCGACTAGCGGGCACAGATACGCAGTATTTT. It is translated as CTSSTRLAGTDTQYF.

This chain links TRBV7-2 with TRBJ2-1, with 7 bases aligning to TRBD1. Germline values: CDR1 SGHTA, CDR2 FQGNSA. The ends lost 1 base at V and 4 bases at J; junction bases unmatched: 4. This CDR3 comprises 15 residues. The CDR3 DNA follows: TGTGCCAGCAGCTTAGTCTCGGACAGGTACAATGAGCAGTTCTTC. Its translation: CASSLVSDRYNEQFF.

V is TRBV6-6 and J is TRBJ1-5; TRBD1 matches 9 bases. This CDR3 is built from 15 residues. Germline lookup yields CDR1 MNHNY and CDR2 SVGAGI (reference sequence). The V and J ends lost 4 bases and 5 bases, in that order; junction bases with no gene match: 6. CDR3 amino acids: CASSSGQGRHQPQHF. The CDR3 bases are TGTGCCAGCAGTTCCGGACAGGGGCGGCATCAGCCCCAGCATTTT.

This chain joins TRBV7-2 and TRBJ2-1; D may be TRBD1 (5 bases). V was shortened by 3 bases and J by 5 bases, with 8 bases between the two germline ends. Germline CDR1 and CDR2: SGHTA and FQGNSA. This CDR3 has 13 residues. The CDR3 here is CASSLGRNNEQFF. The CDR3 DNA follows: TGTGCCAGCAGCTTGGGGCGGAACAATGAGCAGTTCTTC.